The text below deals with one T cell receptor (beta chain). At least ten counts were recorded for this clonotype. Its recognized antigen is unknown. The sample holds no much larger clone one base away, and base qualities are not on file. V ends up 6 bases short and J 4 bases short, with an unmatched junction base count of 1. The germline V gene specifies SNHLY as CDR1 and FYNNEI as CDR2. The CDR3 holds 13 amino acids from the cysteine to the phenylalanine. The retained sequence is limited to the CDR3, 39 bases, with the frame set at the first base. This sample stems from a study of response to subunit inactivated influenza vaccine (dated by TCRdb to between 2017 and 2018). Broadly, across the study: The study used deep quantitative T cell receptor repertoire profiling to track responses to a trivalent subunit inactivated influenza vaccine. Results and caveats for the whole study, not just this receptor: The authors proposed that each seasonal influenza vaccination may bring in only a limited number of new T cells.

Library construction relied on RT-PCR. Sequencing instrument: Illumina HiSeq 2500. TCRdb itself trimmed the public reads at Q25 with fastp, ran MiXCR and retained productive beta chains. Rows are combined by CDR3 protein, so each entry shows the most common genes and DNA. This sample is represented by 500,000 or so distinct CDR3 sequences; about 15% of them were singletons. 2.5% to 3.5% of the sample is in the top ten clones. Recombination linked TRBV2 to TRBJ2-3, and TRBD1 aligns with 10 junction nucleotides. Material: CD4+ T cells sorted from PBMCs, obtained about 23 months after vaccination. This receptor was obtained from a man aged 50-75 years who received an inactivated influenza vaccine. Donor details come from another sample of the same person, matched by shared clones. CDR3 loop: CASSGQGADTQYF. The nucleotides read TGTGCCAGCAGCGGACAGGGGGCAGATACGCAGTATTTT.